The sequence of this T cell receptor beta chain was determined in a study of T cell responses to AZD1222 COVID-19 vaccine. This table comes from immunoSEQ multiplex PCR, and its TCRdb copy is limited to in-frame clones, with some not included. The sample lists around 120,000 clones, more than 75% occurring once. Sample: peripheral blood, taken on day 0 of AZD1222 vaccination. The clonotype was recovered from an adult in good health.

CDR3 bases: TGTGCCAGCAGGATCGGCGGGCTCACATACGAGCAGTACTTC. This sequence encodes CASRIGGLTYEQYF. The V gene is TRBV6-5, the J gene TRBJ2-7, with D perhaps TRBD2 (5 bases). From germline, CDR1 is MNHEY and CDR2 SVGAGI. V was cut by 6 bases and J by 4 bases, with 16 bases left in between. CDR3 size: 14 residues.